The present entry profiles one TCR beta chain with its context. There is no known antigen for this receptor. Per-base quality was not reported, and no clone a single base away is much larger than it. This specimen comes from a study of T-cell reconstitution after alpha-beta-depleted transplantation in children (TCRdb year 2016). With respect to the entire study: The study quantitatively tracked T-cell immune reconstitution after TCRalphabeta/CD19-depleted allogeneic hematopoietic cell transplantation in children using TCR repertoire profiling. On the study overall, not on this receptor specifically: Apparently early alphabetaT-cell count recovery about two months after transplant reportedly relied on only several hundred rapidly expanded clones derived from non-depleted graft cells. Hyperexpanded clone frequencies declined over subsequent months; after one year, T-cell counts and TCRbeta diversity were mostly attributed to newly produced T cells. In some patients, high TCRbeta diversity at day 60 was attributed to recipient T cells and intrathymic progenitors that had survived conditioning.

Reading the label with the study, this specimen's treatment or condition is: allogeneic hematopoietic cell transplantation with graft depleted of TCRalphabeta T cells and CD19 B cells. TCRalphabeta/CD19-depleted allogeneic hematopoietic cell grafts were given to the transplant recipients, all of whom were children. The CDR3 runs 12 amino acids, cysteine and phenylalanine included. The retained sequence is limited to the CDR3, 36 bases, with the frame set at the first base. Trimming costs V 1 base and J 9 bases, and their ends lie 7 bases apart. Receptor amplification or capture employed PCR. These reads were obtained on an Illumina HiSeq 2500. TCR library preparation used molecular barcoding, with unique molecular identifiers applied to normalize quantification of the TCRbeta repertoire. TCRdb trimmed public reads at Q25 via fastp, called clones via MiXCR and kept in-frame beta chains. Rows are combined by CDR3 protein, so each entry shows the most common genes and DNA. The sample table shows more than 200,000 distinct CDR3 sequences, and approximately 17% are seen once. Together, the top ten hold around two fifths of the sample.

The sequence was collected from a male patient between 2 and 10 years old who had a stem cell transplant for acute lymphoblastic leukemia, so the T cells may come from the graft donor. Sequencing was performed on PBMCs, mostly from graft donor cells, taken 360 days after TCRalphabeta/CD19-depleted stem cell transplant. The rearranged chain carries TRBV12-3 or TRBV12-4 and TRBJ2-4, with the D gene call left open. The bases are TGTGCCAGCAGTTTAGATGTGGGCATTCAGTACTTC. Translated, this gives CASSLDVGIQYF.